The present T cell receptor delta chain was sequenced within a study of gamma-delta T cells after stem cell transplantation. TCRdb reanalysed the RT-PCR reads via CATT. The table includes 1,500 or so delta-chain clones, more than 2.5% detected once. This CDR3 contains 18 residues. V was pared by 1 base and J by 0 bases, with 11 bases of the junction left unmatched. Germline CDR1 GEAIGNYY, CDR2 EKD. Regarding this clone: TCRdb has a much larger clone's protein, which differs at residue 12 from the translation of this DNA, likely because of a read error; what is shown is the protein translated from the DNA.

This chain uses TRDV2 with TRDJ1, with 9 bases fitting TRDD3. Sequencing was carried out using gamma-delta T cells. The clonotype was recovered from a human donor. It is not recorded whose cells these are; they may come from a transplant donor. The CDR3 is CACDTMHAGGLHTDKLIF. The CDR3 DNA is TGTGCCTGTGACACTATGCACGCTGGGGGATTGCACACCGATAAACTCATCTTT.